A single sample is the source of the 30 T cell receptor beta chains below, sequenced in a study of radiotherapy plus CTLA-4 blockade in lung cancer. Produced via immunoSEQ multiplex PCR; TCRdb's table is partial and in-frame only. The sample lists around 56,000 clones; less than 85% were seen once. This specimen consisted of peripheral blood, obtained from a patient treated with radiotherapy plus ipilimumab. These receptors were obtained from a human donor with non-small cell lung cancer who had a complete response to radiotherapy plus ipilimumab.

The chain couples TRBV5-6 to TRBJ2-3; 9 nucleotides line up with TRBD1. V lost 0 bases and J lost 4; bases outside the gene matches: 0. The CDR3 contains 14 residues. From germline, CDR1 is SGHDT and CDR2 YYEEEE. CDR3 sequence (DNA): TGTGCCAGCAGCTTGGGACAGGGGGCAGATACGCAGTATTTT. It specifies CASSLGQGADTQYF.

This clone was detected a few times. This chain connects TRBV2 to TRBJ2-3; TRBD2 aligns across 13 bases. The CDR3 contains 16 residues. With 5 bases clipped from V and 8 bases from J, the junction kept 10 bases outside the gene matches. Germline values: CDR1 SNHLY, CDR2 FYNNEI. CDR3: CASSRLAGGPSGTQYF. CDR3 nucleotides: TGTGCCAGCAGTCGACTAGCGGGGGGCCCCTCGGGTACGCAGTATTTT.

This chain connects TRBV29-1 to TRBJ1-2; D gene unclear. The CDR3 is made up of 14 amino acids. V was pared by 4 bases and J by 1 base, with 13 bases between. Germline V gene sequence: CDR1 SQVTM, CDR2 ANQGSEA. CDR3 sequence: CSVVPAGSNYGYTF. The CDR3 DNA reads TGCAGCGTTGTCCCTGCTGGGAGTAACTATGGCTACACCTTC.

CDR3 sequence: CASSPQGGEGNQPQHF. The CDR3 coding sequence is TGTGCCAGCAGCCCCCAGGGTGGGGAGGGCAATCAGCCCCAGCATTTT. This sequence joins TRBV7-2 and TRBJ1-5; possibly TRBD1 for D (5 bases). Between the trimmed V and J ends, which lost 5 bases and 2 bases, there was a span of 16 bases. The CDR3 spans 16 residues. Germline loops: CDR1 SGHTA, CDR2 FQGNSA.

V and J are TRBV7-2 and TRBJ1-5, with D perhaps TRBD1 (6 bases). CDR1 and CDR2 (germline): SGHTA, FQGNSA. With 5 bases removed from V and 2 bases from J, the gap between germline ends came to 10 bases. This CDR3 contains 14 residues. In nucleotides, the CDR3 is TGTGCCAGCAGCCCAGGGGACGGCAATCAGCCCCAGCATTTT. As protein: CASSPGDGNQPQHF. Filled out from reference TRBV7-2 and TRBJ1-5, the complete variable domain reads GAGVSQSPSNKVTEKGKDVELRCDPISGHTALYWYRQSLGQGLEFLIYFQGNSAPDKSGLPSDRFSAERTGGSVSTLTIQRTQQEDSAVYLCASSPGDGNQPQHFGDGTRLSIL.

This clone was seen once. The genes are TRBV4-3 and TRBJ2-1; 7 bases line up with TRBD2. CDR3 length: 15 residues. V shed 0 bases, J shed 9 bases, and the junction held 8 bases outside the gene matches. The germline CDR1 and CDR2 sequences are LGHNA and YSLEER. CDR3 residues: CASSQDSGGRSEQFF. In nucleotides, the CDR3 is TGCGCCAGCAGCCAAGATAGTGGCGGGAGATCTGAGCAGTTCTTC.

The V and J genes are TRBV18 and TRBJ2-3; D is possibly TRBD1 (5 bases). Germline CDR1 and CDR2: KGHSH and LQKENI. CDR3 length: 12 residues. Trimming shortened V by 3 bases and J by 6 bases, and 7 bases separated the two germline ends. Here the CDR3 reads CASSPPGDTQYF. For the CDR3, the DNA is TGTGCCAGCTCACCCCCAGGGGATACGCAGTATTTT.

This clone came up once. V and J are TRBV13 and TRBJ2-1, with D tentatively TRBD2 (5 bases). Trimming cost V 0 bases and J 2 bases, with 17 bases left between them. The CDR3 has 18 amino acids. Looked up from germline, CDR1 is PRHDT and CDR2 is FYEKMQ (reference sequence). In nucleotides, the CDR3 is TGTGCCAGCAGCTTAGGCCTAAGTGGAGCGGATACCTACAATGAGCAGTTCTTC. Its translation: CASSLGLSGADTYNEQFF.

The chain joins TRBV5-1 to TRBJ2-1; 8 bases map to TRBD2. V gave up 4 bases and J gave up 7 bases; unmatched junction bases: 10. The germline V gene has CDR1 SGHRS and CDR2 YFSETQ. The CDR3 runs to 15 residues. The CDR3 is CASSPTSGGRNEQFF. The CDR3 nucleotides are TGCGCCAGCAGCCCCACCTCTGGCGGGAGGAATGAGCAGTTCTTC.

V is TRBV15 and J is TRBJ2-1; a weak D match, TRBD1 (6 bases). This CDR3 is 15 amino acids long. From germline, CDR1 is LNHNV and CDR2 YYDKDF (reference sequence). The ends were cut back, 5 bases at V and 7 bases at J, with 18 bases in the middle. The CDR3 is CATSHYTQGMNEQFF. CDR3 bases: TGTGCCACCAGCCATTACACCCAGGGGATGAATGAGCAGTTCTTC. The whole variable domain, remainder taken from reference TRBV15 and TRBJ2-1, is DAMVIQNPRYQVTQFGKPVTLSCSQTLNHNVMYWYQQKSSQAPKLLFHYYDKDFNNEADTPDNFQSRRPNTSFCFLDIRSPGLGDTAMYLCATSHYTQGMNEQFFGPGTRLTVL.

This chain uses TRBV2 with TRBJ1-5; 12 bases line up with TRBD1. The V segment lost 4 bases and the J segment 4 bases; nucleotides outside the gene matches: 5. The CDR3 spans 16 residues. Germline CDR1 reads SNHLY; CDR2 reads FYNNEI. This CDR3 reads CASSAPGQGANQPQHF. CDR3 DNA: TGTGCCAGCAGTGCCCCGGGACAGGGGGCAAATCAGCCCCAGCATTTT.

The chain carries TRBV10-3 and TRBJ1-4; tentative D call: TRBD1 (6 bases). Trimming cost V 7 bases and J 0 bases, with 6 bases left between them. The CDR3 consists of 13 residues. Germline V gene data show CDR1 as ENHRY and CDR2 as SYGVKD. CDR3 sequence reads: CAIKGATNEKLFF. Written as DNA, the CDR3 is TGTGCCATCAAGGGGGCAACTAATGAAAAACTGTTTTTT.

This chain joins TRBV7-9 and TRBJ1-5; weak D call: TRBD1 (6 bases). Germline CDR1 is SEHNR and CDR2 is FQNEAQ (reference sequence). Between the trimmed V and J ends, which lost 5 bases and 1 base, there was a span of 18 bases. The CDR3 length is 17 residues. DNA of the CDR3: TGTGCCAGCAGCCGGGGCACAGGGATGGAAAGCAATCAGCCCCAGCATTTT. Translating it yields CASSRGTGMESNQPQHF.

The genes are TRBV19 and TRBJ2-7; 7 bases are a match to TRBD1. V shed 5 bases and J 1 base; nucleotides not matched to a gene: 11. The CDR3 sequence is 16 residues long. CDR1 is LNHDA, CDR2 SQIVND, per germline (reference sequence). In DNA form, the CDR3 reads TGTGCCAGTAGTCGTACCGGGACAGATCCTTCCTACGAGCAGTACTTC. Translation gives CASSRTGTDPSYEQYF.

The chain is built from TRBV27 and TRBJ1-6; tentatively, D is TRBD1 (6 bases). The CDR3 is 14 residues long. Germline assignment: CDR1 MNHEY and CDR2 SMNVEV (reference sequence). V was shortened by 0 bases and J by 10 bases, with 10 bases between the two germline ends. As DNA, the CDR3 is TGTGCCAGCAGTTTATCGAAGGGGGGGTCACCCCTCCACTTT. It encodes CASSLSKGGSPLHF.

The V and J genes are TRBV7-9 and TRBJ2-3; 7 positions agree with TRBD1. Germline values: CDR1 SEHNR, CDR2 FQNEAQ (reference sequence). With V trimmed by 5 bases and J by 4 bases, 12 bases remained unmatched. This CDR3 region has 16 residues. CDR3 in amino acids: CASSPLQGGEADTQYF. CDR3 sequence (DNA): TGTGCCAGCAGCCCCCTCCAAGGGGGCGAGGCAGATACGCAGTATTTT.

This clone was counted once. This chain uses TRBV18 with TRBJ2-6, with D unclear. This CDR3 has 15 residues. With 3 bases removed from V and 0 bases from J, the gap between germline ends came to 6 bases. Germline V gene data show CDR1 as KGHSH and CDR2 as LQKENI. The CDR3 protein is CASSPPGSGANVLTF. The CDR3 DNA sequence: TGTGCCAGCTCACCTCCGGGCTCTGGGGCCAACGTCCTGACTTTC.

This chain connects TRBV6-1 to TRBJ2-7; perhaps TRBD1 as D (6 bases). Trimming took off 4 bases at V and 0 bases at J, with 13 bases between the two ends. In germline, CDR1 is MNHNS, CDR2 SASEGT. The CDR3 covers 15 residues. The CDR3 DNA sequence: TGTGCCAGCAGTGGCGGACAGAGAAGCTCCTACGAGCAGTACGTC. Its translation is CASSGGQRSSYEQYV.

This CDR3 is CASSSRLAPWEQYV. The CDR3 DNA follows: TGTGCCAGCAGCTCGCGACTAGCCCCCTGGGAGCAGTACGTC. This sequence joins TRBV7-9 and TRBJ2-7; 7 bases are a match to TRBD2. Germline CDR1 is SEHNR and CDR2 is FQNEAQ (reference sequence). Trimming took 4 bases from V and 7 from J; bases not matched to a gene: 10. CDR3 length: 14 residues.

This rearrangement joins TRBV5-5 to TRBJ2-7; 10 nucleotides align to TRBD2. This CDR3 region has 19 residues. With V trimmed by 0 bases and J by 2 bases, 14 bases remained unmatched. Germline CDR1 reads SGHKS; CDR2 reads YYEKEE (reference sequence). The CDR3 sequence: CASSLGRGTSAQGPYEQYV. The CDR3 DNA reads TGTGCCAGCAGCTTGGGTCGGGGGACTAGCGCTCAGGGCCCCTACGAGCAGTACGTC.

This sequence joins TRBV5-4 and TRBJ2-5; weak D call: TRBD2 (6 bases). The ends were cut back, 0 bases at V and 4 bases at J, with 7 bases in the middle. In germline, CDR1 is SGHNT, CDR2 YYREEE (reference sequence). This CDR3 region has 13 residues. Here the CDR3 reads CASSLAGGETQYF. DNA for the CDR3: TGTGCCAGCAGCTTGGCCGGGGGAGAGACCCAGTACTTC.

The chain is built from TRBV6-4 and TRBJ2-2; no reliable D call. Germline lookup yields CDR1 MRHNA and CDR2 SNTAGT. V lost 8 bases to trimming and J lost 0 bases, with 7 bases between them. The CDR3 totals 13 residues. CDR3 loop: CASSPANTGELFF. The CDR3 DNA reads as TGTGCCAGCTCTCCCGCGAACACCGGGGAGCTGTTTTTT.

This chain uses TRBV5-6 with TRBJ1-2, with a possible D match to TRBD1 (6 bases). V lost 4 bases and J 1 base, leaving 14 bases between the germline ends. CDR1 and CDR2 from the germline V gene are SGHDT and YYEEEE. The CDR3 is 15 residues long. CDR3 nucleotides: TGTGCCAGCAGCCTTGGACAGTTTCTTAACTATGGCTACACCTTC. This translates into CASSLGQFLNYGYTF.

This clone was detected a few times. The J gene is TRBJ1-6, the V gene TRBV7-2; unclear D gene. The CDR3 runs 14 residues. The germline V gene encodes CDR1 SGHTA and CDR2 FQGNSA. Trimming took off 5 bases at V and 13 bases at J, with 18 bases between the two ends. This CDR3 is CASSVARSSPPLHF. As DNA, the CDR3 is TGTGCCAGCAGCGTGGCCAGAAGTAGCCCGCCCCTCCACTTT.

V gene TRBV18 combines with J gene TRBJ1-2, with 7 bases matching TRBD1. The CDR3 contains 14 residues. Unmatched junction bases numbered 7, after V lost 5 bases and J lost 4 bases. The V gene's germline CDR1 is KGHSH and CDR2 LQKENI. The CDR3 spells CASSAQTGLYGYTF. The CDR3 DNA reads TGTGCCAGCTCAGCTCAGACAGGGCTCTATGGCTACACCTTC.

V is TRBV5-6 and J is TRBJ1-1, with 8 bases aligning to TRBD1. V lost 4 bases, J lost 3 bases, and 8 bases stayed unmatched. The CDR3 loop spans 15 amino acids. The germline V gene encodes CDR1 SGHDT and CDR2 YYEEEE. The CDR3 nucleotides are TGTGCCAGCAGCGCCCGACAGGGGAGAGACACTGAAGCTTTCTTT. Protein sequence: CASSARQGRDTEAFF.

The chain employs TRBV19 and TRBJ1-5; TRBD1 might be the D (6 bases). Between the trimmed V and J ends, which lost 0 bases and 3 bases, there was a span of 12 bases. This CDR3 has 16 amino acids. CDR1 and CDR2 from the germline V gene are LNHDA and SQIVND (reference sequence). DNA of the CDR3: TGTGCCAGTAGTATAGATCGGCAGGGGACCAATCAGCCCCAGCATTTT. It yields the protein CASSIDRQGTNQPQHF. Full variable domain (outside the CDR3, taken from reference TRBV19 and TRBJ1-5): DGGITQSPKYLFRKEGQNVTLSCEQNLNHDAMYWYRQDPGQGLRLIYYSQIVNDFQKGDIAEGYSVSREKKESFPLTVTSAQKNPTAFYLCASSIDRQGTNQPQHFGDGTRLSIL.

The DNA of the CDR3 is TGTGCCTGGCAGGGGGAAATCTTTGGCTACACCTTC. Its protein product is CAWQGEIFGYTF. This rearrangement joins TRBV30 to TRBJ1-2; 7 nucleotides line up with TRBD1. CDR3 length equals 12 residues. The ends lost 5 bases at V and 7 bases at J; junction bases unmatched: 7. Germline V gene lookup returns CDR1 GTSNPN and CDR2 SVGIG (reference sequence).

The chain carries TRBV7-2 and TRBJ2-3, with D maybe TRBD2 (6 bases). With 5 bases removed from V and 2 bases from J, the gap between germline ends came to 23 bases. CDR3 size: 18 residues. CDR1 is SGHTA and CDR2 is FQGNSA in the germline V gene. The CDR3 DNA sequence: TGTGCCAGCAGCCCCCGGGGTATGAGGCGGGAAGTCACAGATACGCAGTATTTT. Its protein is CASSPRGMRREVTDTQYF.

The rearrangement uses TRBV7-8 and TRBJ2-7, with a tentative D call TRBD1 (6 bases). The CDR3 is made up of 14 amino acids. V was cut by 5 bases and J by 6 bases, with 17 bases left in between. Per the germline V gene, CDR1 is SGHVS and CDR2 is FQNEAQ. The CDR3 is CASSPSWQGFEQYF. The CDR3 DNA is TGTGCCAGCAGCCCTTCATGGCAGGGGTTCGAGCAGTACTTC.